Presented here are 10 T cell receptor beta chains from one specimen sequenced in a study of blood T cell repertoires in COVID-19. Measured with immunoSEQ multiplex PCR; TCRdb has only the in-frame clones, and not every one. The profile shows under 200,000 clones, about 88% of them singletons. Sequencing was carried out using PBMCs or T cells enriched from blood (not recorded which). These receptors all stem from a woman aged 40 to 55 in a cohort exposed to, infected with or recovered from COVID-19 (not recorded which).

The chain is built from TRBV10-2 and TRBJ2-7; D might be TRBD2 (5 bases). Germline assignment: CDR1 WSHSY and CDR2 SAAADI. V lost 3 bases and J lost 0, with 12 bases in between. The CDR3 length is 15 residues. The CDR3 spells CASSDGEMSSYEQYF. The CDR3, as DNA: TGCGCCAGCAGTGATGGGGAGATGAGCTCCTACGAGCAGTACTTC.

This rearrangement joins TRBV5-1 to TRBJ1-1, with D possibly matching TRBD1 (6 bases). This CDR3 is 17 amino acids long. Trimming cost V 3 bases and J 3 bases, with 21 bases left between them. Germline assignment: CDR1 SGHRS and CDR2 YFSETQ. CDR3 nucleotides: TGCGCCAGCAGCTCGACAGGCGGAATGGTGCGGGACACTGAAGCTTTCTTT. This codes for CASSSTGGMVRDTEAFF.

The chain recombines TRBV2 with TRBJ1-5; 10 bases map to TRBD1. The germline V gene encodes CDR1 SNHLY and CDR2 FYNNEI. J was trimmed by 3 bases and V by 6 bases; bases with no gene match: 2. This CDR3 comprises 14 residues. CDR3 bases: TGTGCCAGCAGGGGGACAGGGGCCAATCAGCCCCAGCATTTT. Translating it yields CASRGTGANQPQHF.

This clone was detected a few times. The rearrangement links TRBV7-9 to TRBJ2-5, with a weak D call TRBD2 (5 bases). V was pared by 5 bases and J by 3 bases, with 16 bases between. The CDR3 loop spans 15 amino acids. Germline CDR1 reads SEHNR; CDR2 reads FQNEAQ (reference sequence). CDR3 nucleotide sequence: TGTGCCAGCAGCCAAGGACTGGATTCCAAAGAGACCCAGTACTTC. Translation gives CASSQGLDSKETQYF.

The V and J genes are TRBV3-1 (or the pseudogene TRBV3-2) and TRBJ1-6; tentatively, D is TRBD1 (5 bases). V was shortened by 4 bases and J by 5 bases, with 15 bases between the two germline ends. Looked up from germline, CDR1 is LGHDT and CDR2 is YNNKEL (reference sequence). The CDR3 is made up of 16 amino acids. In nucleotides, the CDR3 is TGTGCCAGCAGCCGGGGTGGGGCAGGGAATAATTCACCCCTCCACTTT. It encodes CASSRGGAGNNSPLHF.

The chain carries TRBV2 and TRBJ2-3, with 12 nucleotides matching TRBD2. Per germline, CDR1 SNHLY and CDR2 FYNNEI. The V segment lost 7 bases and the J segment 6 bases; nucleotides outside the gene matches: 14. This CDR3 is built from 17 residues. The CDR3 DNA sequence: TGTGCCAGCACGAGGGGAACTAGCGGGGGGTCCCGGGATACGCAGTATTTT. As protein: CASTRGTSGGSRDTQYF.

For the CDR3, the DNA is TGTGCCAGCAGCCAATTCTCCGGGGCGGGGCCGAACACCGGGGAGCTGTTTTTT. Protein product: CASSQFSGAGPNTGELFF. The V and J genes are TRBV3-1 (or the pseudogene TRBV3-2) and TRBJ2-2, with D perhaps matching TRBD2 (6 bases). CDR1 is LGHDT, CDR2 YNNKEL, per germline (reference sequence). The CDR3 spans 18 residues. Trimming cost V 2 bases and J 0 bases, with 16 bases left between them.

The chain recombines TRBV29-1 with TRBJ2-3; D might be TRBD1 (5 bases). The CDR3 consists of 14 residues. The V gene lost 3 bases and the J gene lost 4 bases, with 14 bases spanning the gap. From germline, CDR1 is SQVTM and CDR2 ANQGSEA. The CDR3 DNA reads as TGCAGCGTTGATCGAGGCGGCAGGGCAGATACGCAGTATTTT. Encoded protein: CSVDRGGRADTQYF.

The CDR3 is CASSLGAGELFF. CDR3 sequence (DNA): TGCGCCAGCAGCCTCGGGGCCGGGGAGCTGTTTTTT. The chain couples TRBV4-3 to TRBJ2-2, with TRBD2 as a possible D gene (5 bases). Trimming cost V 4 bases and J 6 bases, with 6 bases left between them. This CDR3 has 12 residues. Looked up from germline, CDR1 is LGHNA and CDR2 is YSLEER.

The gene calls are TRBV5-1 and TRBJ2-3; possibly TRBD1 for D (5 bases). The CDR3 is 16 residues long. V was cut by 0 bases and J by 3 bases, with 14 bases left in between. Germline-derived CDR1 and CDR2 are SGHRS and YFSETQ. The CDR3 DNA reads as TGCGCCAGCAGCTTGGCCTATCTGGGGCCGACAGATACGCAGTATTTT. It yields the protein CASSLAYLGPTDTQYF.